This T cell receptor (beta chain) was identified during a study of OX40 agonist ivuxolimab in advanced cancers. Background on the study: Ivuxolimab, an agonistic anti-OX40 (CD134) antibody, was given to patients. Treatment received earlier with anti-PD-1, anti-PD-L1 or anti-CTLA-4 agents was allowed, and 40% had some. Each dose-escalation patient presented with hepatocellular carcinoma, melanoma, renal cell or head and neck cancer. Findings of the study overall: Average numbers of expanded clones were greater in CD8+ T cells than in CD4+.

In its sample, this clone was seen once. Its target is not known. The CDR3 spans 14 residues. CDR1 and CDR2 from the germline V gene are LNHNV and YYDKDF (reference sequence). Trimming cost V 3 bases and J 4 bases, with 12 bases left between them. TCRdb's table, derived via immunoSEQ multiplex PCR, lists solely in-frame clones and lacks some. The table records more than 80,000 clones, around nine tenths of them present only once. This chain links TRBV15 with TRBJ1-2, with a possible D match to TRBD1 (5 bases). The receptor was derived from an adult with an advanced solid tumor such as melanoma, head and neck, liver or kidney cancer. Sequenced here: CD4+ or CD8+ T cells sorted from blood, sampled in a trial of the OX40 agonist ivuxolimab. DNA of the CDR3: TGTGCCACCAGCAGGGGGGGAGGGCCCTATGGCTACACCTTC. Translated: CATSRGGGPYGYTF. The full variable domain, with the rest looked up from reference TRBV15 and TRBJ1-2, is DAMVIQNPRYQVTQFGKPVTLSCSQTLNHNVMYWYQQKSSQAPKLLFHYYDKDFNNEADTPDNFQSRRPNTSFCFLDIRSPGLGDTAMYLCATSRGGGPYGYTFGSGTRLTVV.